Each of the 15 T cell receptor beta chains below was sequenced from the same sample in a study of T-cell reconstitution after alpha-beta-depleted transplantation in children. Unique molecular identifiers were incorporated when the TCRbeta library was constructed. TCRdb processed the PCR reads anew with MiXCR; each CDR3 protein has one entry. The sample yields approximately 490,000 distinct CDR3 sequences, under 12% seen once. Specimen: PBMCs, collected before TCRalphabeta/CD19-depleted stem cell transplant. These TCRs come from a child aged 2 to 10 with inherited bone marrow failure, due to receive a stem cell transplant.

This clonotype showed up many times. The chain combines TRBV27 with TRBJ2-1, with TRBD2 identical over 14 bases. With 0 bases clipped from V and 8 bases from J, the junction kept 12 bases outside the gene matches. Germline-derived CDR1 and CDR2 are MNHEY and SMNVEV (reference sequence). The CDR3 contains 19 residues. The CDR3 DNA reads TGTGCCAGCAGTTTATCGATAACAGGGACTAGCGGGAGTTGGGATGAGCAGTTCTTC. Translation gives CASSLSITGTSGSWDEQFF.

This clonotype has ten or more counts. This chain uses TRBV7-8 with TRBJ2-7; a weak D match, TRBD2 (6 bases). V was shortened by 5 bases and J by 3 bases, with 17 bases between the two germline ends. There are 15 residues in the CDR3. The V gene's germline CDR1 is SGHVS and CDR2 FQNEAQ. CDR3 coding DNA: TGTGCCAGCAGCGACCGGGACTCACCTTACTACGAGCAGTACTTC. This codes for CASSDRDSPYYEQYF.

CDR3 DNA sequence: TGTGCCAGCTCCTTCTCCGACCGGGGCACAGATACGCAGTATTTT. This encodes CASSFSDRGTDTQYF. The genes are TRBV3-1 and TRBJ2-3, with D unresolved. The CDR3 runs 15 residues. Germline values: CDR1 LGHDT, CDR2 YNNKEL (reference sequence). V lost 8 bases and J 1 base, leaving 16 bases between the germline ends.

This clonotype was detected ten times or more. The chain recombines TRBV7-9 with TRBJ2-3; the D gene is possibly TRBD1 (5 bases). V shed 5 bases and J shed 2 bases, with 14 bases lying between them. There are 15 residues in the CDR3. Germline V gene lookup returns CDR1 SEHNR and CDR2 FQNEAQ (reference sequence). CDR3 amino acids: CASSKGHTPTDTQYF. The CDR3 coding sequence is TGTGCCAGCAGCAAAGGACACACTCCCACAGATACGCAGTATTTT. The entire variable domain, with the rest obtained from reference TRBV7-9 and TRBJ2-3, is as follows: DTGVSQNPRHKITKRGQNVTFRCDPISEHNRLYWYRQTLGQGPEFLTYFQNEAQLEKSRLLSDRFSAERPKGSFSTLEIQRTEQGDSAMYLCASSKGHTPTDTQYFGPGTRLTVL.

This clonotype was counted ten times or more. The rearrangement joins TRBV20-1 to TRBJ1-6; 8 nucleotides line up with TRBD1. J lost 9 bases, V lost 5 bases, and 6 bases had no gene match. The germline V gene encodes CDR1 DFQATT and CDR2 SNEGSKA (reference sequence). CDR3 size: 13 residues. This CDR3 reads CSAPTGEGSPLHF. CDR3 bases: TGCAGTGCTCCGACAGGGGAAGGTTCACCCCTCCACTTT.

Points on this clonotype: A clone one base away is much larger, so this may be a read error. The gene calls are TRBV10-3 and TRBJ2-7; 13 bases match TRBD2. J lost 0 bases, V lost 6 bases, and 8 bases had no gene match. Germline-derived CDR1 and CDR2 are ENHRY and SYGVKD. The CDR3 has 17 residues. CDR3 coding DNA: TGTGCCATCAGAGCCGGGACTAGCGGGGCAACCTCCTACGAGCAGTACTTC. As protein: CAIRAGTSGATSYEQYF.

This clonotype came up many times. V gene TRBV15 combines with J gene TRBJ2-1; D perhaps matches TRBD2 (6 bases). V lost 4 bases to trimming and J lost 10 bases, with 14 bases between them. The V gene's germline CDR1 is LNHNV and CDR2 YYDKDF (reference sequence). The CDR3 length is 13 residues. The CDR3 DNA reads as TGTGCCACCAGCAATGTTGGTAGCGGCGAGCAGTTCTTC. It translates to CATSNVGSGEQFF.

This clonotype was picked up a small number of times. This chain connects TRBV30 to TRBJ2-7, with 12 positions matching TRBD2. The V and J ends lost 2 bases and 6 bases, in that order; junction bases with no gene match: 11. The CDR3 is made up of 16 amino acids. Germline V gene sequence: CDR1 GTSNPN, CDR2 SVGIG (reference sequence). The CDR3 sequence: CAWSRRGLAGQIEQYF. CDR3 bases: TGTGCCTGGAGTAGACGTGGACTAGCGGGACAAATCGAGCAGTACTTC.

This clonotype appeared many times. The rearrangement uses TRBV5-1 and TRBJ1-1; D uncertain. Deletions cut 5 bases from V and 0 bases from J, with 11 bases between. There are 14 residues in the CDR3. CDR1 SGHRS and CDR2 YFSETQ come from the germline V gene. The CDR3 sequence is CASRYSLVNTEAFF. DNA for the CDR3: TGCGCCAGCAGATATTCCTTGGTGAACACTGAAGCTTTCTTT.

This clonotype was counted only a few times. The J gene is TRBJ2-1, the V gene TRBV27; the match to TRBD2 covers 7 bases. Germline V gene lookup returns CDR1 MNHEY and CDR2 SMNVEV (reference sequence). The CDR3 covers 17 residues. V lost 0 bases to trimming and J lost 4 bases; unmatched junction nucleotides: 9. DNA of the CDR3: TGTGCCAGCAGTTTATCAAGCGCGGGAGAGATTTACAATGAGCAGTTCTTC. Residues: CASSLSSAGEIYNEQFF.

This clonotype has at least ten counts. The rearrangement links TRBV19 to TRBJ2-1; no firm D call. This CDR3 is built from 13 residues. Trimming took 4 bases from V and 0 from J, leaving 4 bases between them. The germline V gene encodes CDR1 LNHDA and CDR2 SQIVND (reference sequence). For the CDR3, the DNA is TGTGCCAGTAGTACTAGCTCCTACAATGAGCAGTTCTTC. Protein: CASSTSSYNEQFF.

This clonotype has ten or more counts. V usage is TRBV30 and J usage is TRBJ1-1; the D gene is possibly TRBD1 (6 bases). The V gene's germline CDR1 is GTSNPN and CDR2 SVGIG (reference sequence). Trimming shortened V by 4 bases and J by 0 bases, and 15 bases separated the two germline ends. The CDR3 spans 15 residues. CDR3 protein: CAWTKVDRLNTEAFF. CDR3 nucleotides: TGTGCCTGGACTAAAGTCGACAGGTTGAACACTGAAGCTTTCTTT.

On this clonotype: A much larger clone sits a single nucleotide away, making a read error possible. This sequence joins TRBV12-3 or TRBV12-4 and TRBJ1-5; TRBD1 matches 9 bases. The CDR3 consists of 15 residues. CDR3 loop: CDSSRSGQGTQPQHF. The CDR3 DNA sequence: TGTGACAGCAGTAGATCTGGACAGGGGACTCAGCCCCAGCATTTT.

The rearrangement uses TRBV27 and TRBJ1-1, with D maybe TRBD1 (5 bases). This CDR3 comprises 15 residues. Germline CDR1 is MNHEY and CDR2 is SMNVEV (reference sequence). V gave up 4 bases and J gave up 4 bases, with 16 bases separating them. The CDR3 protein is CASSSSGGIVTEAFF. In DNA, the CDR3 is TGTGCCAGCAGTTCCTCGGGGGGGATAGTCACTGAAGCTTTCTTT.

This clonotype was counted between two and nine times. The chain links TRBV7-9 to TRBJ2-1; D unresolved. The CDR3 sequence is 15 residues long. CDR1 is SEHNR, CDR2 FQNEAQ, per germline (reference sequence). Trimming shortened V by 2 bases and J by 4 bases, and 12 bases separated the two germline ends. CDR3 sequence (DNA): TGTGCCAGCAGCTTAATGTCAGTCATATACAATGAGCAGTTCTTC. Translated: CASSLMSVIYNEQFF.